These 18 T cell receptor beta chains share one sample of origin, sequenced in a study of Graves' ophthalmopathy and Graves' hyperthyroidism. Amplified material comprised TCR beta CDR3 regions derived from RNA transcripts. The first round was an RT-PCR with HTBI primers, and the second round was a multiplex PCR. TCRdb re-called the multiplex PCR reads through MiXCR, storing one row per CDR3 protein. The table includes some 370,000 distinct CDR3 sequences, about 17% detected once. The specimen sequenced was peripheral blood. Receptor source: an adult woman with stable Graves' hyperthyroidism.

In this sample, this clonotype turned up many times. This may be a read error: a much more frequent sequence differs by one nucleotide. The chain uses TRBV28 and TRBJ1-2; D is uncertain. This CDR3 has 15 residues. Germline loops: CDR1 MDHEN, CDR2 SYDVKM. Trimming pared 4 bases from V and 4 bases from J, leaving 16 bases between. The DNA for the CDR3 is TGTGCCAGCAGTTCCGGGATCCCATGGGGCTATGGCTACACCTTC. Translation gives CASSSGIPWGYGYTF.

This clonotype was detected ten times or more. J is TRBJ2-7 and V is TRBV10-3, with D perhaps matching TRBD2 (6 bases). Germline CDR1 ENHRY, CDR2 SYGVKD. Trimming removed 0 bases at V and 6 bases at J, with 9 bases between. The CDR3 loop spans 13 amino acids. In nucleotides, the CDR3 is TGTGCCATCAGTGAGTCGGGCGGGGCCGAGCAGTACTTC. Amino acids: CAISESGGAEQYF.

This CDR3 reads CASTPTHPGGPPSAFF. The CDR3 nucleotides read TGTGCCAGCACCCCCACCCACCCGGGGGGGCCGCCATCTGCTTTCTTT. The V gene is TRBV5-5, the J gene TRBJ1-1; perhaps TRBD1 as D (6 bases). The CDR3 is made up of 16 amino acids. Trimming shortened V by 6 bases and J by 11 bases, and 29 bases separated the two germline ends. CDR1 is SGHKS, CDR2 YYEKEE, per germline (reference sequence).

This clonotype was seen at least ten times. The chain uses TRBV5-6 and TRBJ1-5, with a weak D call TRBD1 (6 bases). Germline assignment: CDR1 SGHDT and CDR2 YYEEEE. The CDR3 loop spans 15 amino acids. V lost 1 base and J 6 bases, leaving 14 bases between the germline ends. DNA for the CDR3: TGTGCCAGCAGCTTGCGGGGGCGTGCCGTTCAGCCCCAGCATTTT. It specifies CASSLRGRAVQPQHF.

This clonotype was counted ten times or more. The chain employs TRBV7-2 and TRBJ1-2; 10 positions agree with TRBD1. V was clipped by 4 bases and J by 6 bases; unmatched bases: 8. CDR1 SGHTA and CDR2 FQGNSA come from the germline V gene. The CDR3 has 15 residues. CDR3 sequence reads: CASSSRQGAKDGYTF. As DNA, the CDR3 is TGTGCCAGCAGCTCCAGACAGGGGGCGAAGGATGGCTACACCTTC.

This clonotype occurred many times. The rearrangement uses TRBV20-1 and TRBJ2-5; weak D call: TRBD2 (5 bases). V was pared by 0 bases and J by 5 bases, with 16 bases between. In germline, CDR1 is DFQATT, CDR2 SNEGSKA (reference sequence). The CDR3 contains 15 residues. CDR3: CSARDRRVGGETQYF. CDR3 bases: TGCAGTGCTAGAGATCGGCGCGTTGGCGGGGAGACCCAGTACTTC.

In this sample, this clonotype turned up many times. The chain carries TRBV28 and TRBJ1-4; 7 nucleotides agree with TRBD1. There are 14 residues in the CDR3. V lost 5 bases to trimming and J lost 8 bases; unmatched junction nucleotides: 8. Germline CDR1 reads MDHEN; CDR2 reads SYDVKM. CDR3 coding DNA: TGTGCCAGCAGTCTGCAGGACAGGTGGGAAAAACTGTTTTTT. Translating gives CASSLQDRWEKLFF.

This chain joins TRBV6-2 or TRBV6-3 and TRBJ1-1, with a tentative D call TRBD1 (6 bases). This CDR3 region has 18 residues. The V gene lost 6 bases and the J gene lost 6 bases, with 29 bases spanning the gap. CDR1 MNHEY and CDR2 SVGEGT come from the germline V gene. For the CDR3, the DNA is TGTGCCAGCAGCCCTGCTCACGGGACAAGTCTTATATCCGCTGAAGCTTTCTTT. It specifies CASSPAHGTSLISAEAFF.

The chain uses TRBV30 and TRBJ2-7; 8 bases match TRBD1. With V trimmed by 1 base and J by 7 bases, 9 bases remained unmatched. CDR3 length: 14 amino acids. CDR1 is GTSNPN, CDR2 SVGIG, per germline (reference sequence). The CDR3 loop reads CAWSEGQGAREQYF. The DNA for the CDR3 is TGTGCCTGGAGTGAGGGTCAGGGGGCGCGTGAGCAGTACTTC. Full variable domain (rest looked up from reference TRBV30 and TRBJ2-7): SQTIHQWPATLVQPVGSPLSLECTVEGTSNPNLYWYRQAAGRGLQLLFYSVGIGQISSEVPQNLSASRPQDRQFILSSKKLLLSDSGFYLCAWSEGQGAREQYFGPGTRLTVT.

This clonotype has ten or more counts. The CDR3 nucleotides are TGTGCCACCAGCAGAGAAGCCGCCGCAGAGCTAGCCAAAAACATTCAGTACTTC. It translates to CATSREAAAELAKNIQYF. The gene calls are TRBV15 and TRBJ2-4; D is uncertain. Germline CDR1 LNHNV, CDR2 YYDKDF (reference sequence). V lost 0 bases and J lost 0, with 15 bases in between. The CDR3 spans 18 residues.

Note on this clonotype: This may arise from a read error, as a much more abundant clone is one base away. The V call is TRBV28, the J call TRBJ2-7; the D gene could be TRBD1 or TRBD2 (5 bases each). CDR3 length: 15 residues. The V end lost 4 bases, the J end lost 0 bases, and 13 bases lay between the germline ends. Germline V gene lookup returns CDR1 MDHEN and CDR2 SYDVKM. The DNA for the CDR3 is TGTGCCAGCAGTTCCGGGACGGCGGACTCCTACGAGCAGTACTTC. As protein: CASSSGTADSYEQYF. Full variable domain (outside the CDR3, taken from reference TRBV28 and TRBJ2-7): DVKVTQSSRYLVKRTGEKVFLECVQDMDHENMFWYRQDPGLGLRLIYFSYDVKMKEKGDIPEGYSVSREKKERFSLILESASTNQTSMYLCASSSGTADSYEQYFGPGTRLTVT.

This clonotype was counted a few times. This chain uses TRBV2 with TRBJ2-3; the D is unclear. The CDR3 consists of 14 residues. The germline gives CDR1 SNHLY, CDR2 FYNNEI. The V gene lost 4 bases and the J gene lost 2 bases, with 10 bases spanning the gap. The CDR3 here is CASSGSVSTDTQYF. DNA of the CDR3: TGTGCCAGCAGTGGCTCGGTCTCCACAGATACGCAGTATTTT.

The table lists this clonotype with many counts. The chain links TRBV20-1 to TRBJ2-5; TRBD1 matches 12 bases. CDR1 is DFQATT and CDR2 is SNEGSKA in the germline V gene (reference sequence). Trimming cost V 3 bases and J 2 bases; bases outside gene matches: 4. This CDR3 is 15 amino acids long. CDR3 DNA: TGCAGTGCTAGGGGGGACAGGGGGCGGCAAGAGACCCAGTACTTC. It translates to CSARGDRGRQETQYF.

The table lists this clonotype with many counts. This rearrangement joins TRBV20-1 to TRBJ2-4; weak D call: TRBD2 (5 bases). Germline CDR1 and CDR2: DFQATT and SNEGSKA (reference sequence). The CDR3 is made up of 14 amino acids. V was clipped by 4 bases and J by 3 bases, with 13 bases between them. The CDR3 loop reads CSAKGELDKNIQYF. CDR3 nucleotide sequence: TGCAGTGCTAAGGGAGAGTTGGACAAAAACATTCAGTACTTC.

Many counts were recorded for this clonotype. The chain couples TRBV30 to TRBJ2-7, with 8 positions matching TRBD2. The CDR3 consists of 12 residues. Germline loops: CDR1 GTSNPN, CDR2 SVGIG (reference sequence). The trim removed 3 bases at V and 3 bases at J, leaving 1 base unmatched. For the CDR3, the DNA is TGTGCCTGGAGCGGGAGGGGCTACGAGCAGTACTTC. Its translation is CAWSGRGYEQYF.

This clonotype was detected many times. The rearrangement links TRBV20-1 to TRBJ2-5; 8 bases fit TRBD1. In germline, CDR1 is DFQATT, CDR2 SNEGSKA (reference sequence). This CDR3 spans 13 amino acids. Trimming at V came to 4 bases and at J to 4 bases, leaving 5 bases not matched to a gene. CDR3 nucleotide sequence: TGCAGTGCTACGACAGGGGTGGCAGAGACCCAGTACTTC. Encoded protein: CSATTGVAETQYF.

This clonotype was counted ten times or more. The chain carries TRBV28 and TRBJ2-7; 7 bases map to TRBD1. CDR1 and CDR2 (germline): MDHEN, SYDVKM. CDR3 length: 15 residues. J gave up 6 bases and V 6 bases, and 14 bases lay outside the gene matches. The CDR3 region is CASSLASDRAREQYF. In DNA, the CDR3 is TGTGCCAGCAGCTTAGCGAGCGACAGGGCTCGCGAGCAGTACTTC.

The chain combines TRBV29-1 with TRBJ2-6; perhaps TRBD2 as D (5 bases). Trimming shortened V by 7 bases and J by 0 bases, and 19 bases separated the two germline ends. Germline V gene lookup returns CDR1 SQVTM and CDR2 ANQGSEA. The CDR3 runs to 17 residues. The CDR3 reads CSDNQSGRSSGANVLTF. In nucleotides, the CDR3 is TGCAGCGACAATCAGAGCGGTCGAAGCTCTGGGGCCAACGTCCTGACTTTC. The whole variable domain, filled in from reference TRBV29-1 and TRBJ2-6, reads SAVISQKPSRDICQRGTSLTIQCQVDSQVTMMFWYRQQPGQSLTLIATANQGSEATYESGFVIDKFPISRPNLTFSTLTVSNMSPEDSSIYLCSDNQSGRSSGANVLTFGAGSRLTVL.